Sequencing of this TCR beta chain was carried out in a study of naive and memory T cell subsets (dated by TCRdb to 2015 to 2018). For context, the study as a whole: An open-source, UMI-based TCR alpha and beta sequencing pipeline was applied to sorted naive and memory peripheral blood T cell subsets. The functional CMV T cell responses agreed completely with IgG serology results. RNA was DNase-treated and reverse transcribed with TCR constant-region primers, mostly using SuperScript III.

Libraries were prepared through UMI-ligation and nested PCR. The beta constant-region primer was an equimolar mix of two oligonucleotides covering both TRBC1 and TRBC2. A single-stranded oligonucleotide containing the SP2 primer and a 12-nucleotide UMI was joined to the 3' end of the cDNA by T4 RNA ligase 1. Four rounds of PCR were used to amplify ligated cDNA, with nested alpha and beta constant-region primers being used together with the SP2 primer. The ligation reaction was incubated at 16°C for about 20-24 hours. PCR2 was usually performed as a SYBR Green qPCR and halted at a preset threshold so that over-amplification would not occur. Apart from the first purification, every purification step used Agencourt AMPure XP magnetic beads. Libraries were quantified by Qubit and checked on a TapeStation, where a main peak was expected near 650 bp. Pooled libraries were sequenced on an Illumina MiSeq with v2 2x251 paired-end kits, typically giving roughly 0.9-2.3 million reads per sample. Each sample library was pooled at around 4.1 nM, and about 4.5-7% PhiX was included to improve cluster recognition. The paper's processing steps were these. Using tag matching that tolerated one base-pair mismatch, Decombinator assigned V and J genes to FASTQ reads that had been processed by Demultiplexor. UMIs were used by Collapsinator to correct both sequencing errors and frequency errors arising from PCR heterogeneity. CDR3Translator translated TCRs and extracted CDR3s from the conserved cysteine to the FGXG phenylalanine, flagging non-productive sequences. Gini, Shannon entropy and inverse Simpson indices were calculated on repertoires that had been subsampled to equal numbers of UMI-defined TCRs. Within the linear range, a power law was fitted by maximum likelihood to the distributions of clonotype abundance. When run on a single naive CD8 sample, MIGEC and the pipeline yielded similar UMI counts, similar unique TCR numbers and similar clonal distributions. One analysis removed from the naive repertoire any naive TCRs that were also present in any memory subset from the same donor. The repertoires were searched for under 7,500 CMV-associated CDR3 sequences that had been compiled from VDJdb and a published dataset. The public reads were quality trimmed at Q25 with fastp and then assembled into clones with MiXCR by TCRdb, keeping productive beta chains. Rows with a matching CDR3 protein are joined into one entry that keeps the most common DNA and genes. TCRdb's processing, not the authors', yielded these V and J calls. This sample gives around 160,000 distinct CDR3 sequences in total; 17% of them show up just once. The ten largest clones add up to about 0.14% of the sample.

TCR alpha and beta chain libraries were amplified separately from the second PCR step onward. Donor CMV status was determined by IFNgamma production from CD4+ T cells after overnight stimulation of fresh PBMCs with CMV viral lysate. Miltenyi beads were used first to positively select CD4 T cells, and CD8 T cells were then positively selected from the CD4-negative fraction. After staining for CD3, CD4, CD8, CD45RA, CD27 and a live/dead dye, cells were sorted on a BD Aria II into four subsets based on CD45RA and CD27. A few healthy volunteers provided blood, and each donor's sample was split into CD4 and CD8 T cells and then further divided into four differentiation subsets. Around 130 ml of peripheral blood was taken from each donor, and PBMC were separated by density-gradient centrifugation on Ficoll-Paque PLUS. Sorted cells were lysed in RLT buffer, and RNA was extracted with a Qiagen RNeasy kit and stored at -80°C.

Turning to this clonotype: The target of this receptor is not known. Within one base of it there is no much larger clone, and no base qualities were kept.

CDR1 and CDR2 (MGHRA, YSYEKL) derive from the germline V gene. The V end loses 0 bases and the J end loses 2 bases, and a stretch of 10 bases separates them. From its cysteine to its phenylalanine, the CDR3 spans 15 amino acids. This entry keeps only the CDR3 DNA: 45 bases, framed from base 1. Here is what the overall study found, with its caveats: A few larger clonotypes were present in naive repertoires, particularly the CD8 repertoires, and these clonotypes were possibly memory cells re-expressing CD45RA. The repertoire findings for the naive and memory subsets could not be validated, as no ground truth was available. After error correction, only a single occurrence was seen for over 95% of naive TCR sequences, so much steeper abundance distributions were produced than in memory subsets. RNA-based TCR counts may be affected by expression changes linked to T cell activation and differentiation. The abundance of TCRs followed a power law with an exponent that differed between naive and memory subsets yet stayed consistent across the three individuals. In both CD4 and CD8 cells, a rise in Gini index and a fall in Shannon and inverse Simpson diversity were observed from naive through CM, EM and EMRA. Each clonotype was defined as a single alpha or beta chain sequence rather than as a paired alpha/beta receptor.

The sample consisted of naive CD4+ T cells from blood. The sample's cell subset or site label, decoded: naive T cells, CD45RA high CD27+. This TCR came from a human donor in good health. The sequence joins TRBV4-1 to TRBJ1-2, with no confidently assigned D gene. The CDR3 has the sequence CASSQDTGKNYGYTF. The DNA sequence is as follows: TGCGCCAGCAGCCAAGATACGGGGAAGAACTATGGCTACACCTTC.